This T cell receptor beta chain was documented in a study of beta chain features in type 1 diabetes. Findings and caveats of the study: For Type 1 diabetes patients, all four CD4+ subsets carried TCRB CDR3s that were moderately but significantly shorter.

The sequenced template was cDNA made from the entire isolated RNA. Millions of reads were obtained on average from naive, central memory and regulatory T cell samples. Profiling relied on immunoSEQ multiplex PCR, and the TCRdb table lists in-frame clones only, not all of them. The sample yields 50,000 or so clones, roughly two fifths seen once. Concerning this clone itself: What it recognizes is unknown.

Germline V lookup: CDR1 MNHNS, CDR2 SASEGT. The CDR3 consists of 16 residues. J gave up 0 bases and V 6 bases, and 7 bases lay outside the gene matches. Sequenced material: Tregs from blood. The sequence was collected from a man aged 30 to 45 with type 1 diabetes. The genes are TRBV6-1 and TRBJ1-4; 7 bases are shared with TRBD1. The CDR3 bases are TGTGCCAGCAGGGAACAGGGGCACGCAACTAATGAAAAACTGTTTTTT. It codes for CASREQGHATNEKLFF.